This T cell receptor beta chain was sequenced during a study of T-cell memory formation after mild COVID-19. Study-wide context: Across donors, TCR clusters were largely donor specific. Broader study findings: Cross-reactive memory appears to have joined, as suggested by some responding clones showing up in pre-infection memory.

TCRdb used MiXCR to reprocess the 5' RACE reads, holding one entry per CDR3 protein. The sample shows 300,000 or so distinct CDR3 sequences, approximately 15% of them seen only once. This clonotype showed up just a few times. What it recognizes is unknown. The CDR3 contains 14 residues. V was shortened by 3 bases and J by 7 bases, with 12 bases between the two germline ends. The V and J genes are TRBV12-3 or TRBV12-4 and TRBJ2-2; D possibly corresponds to TRBD1 (5 bases). The sequencing sample was made of PBMCs or a T cell subset sorted from them (not recorded which). This sequence originates from a man between 18 and 29 years old who had mild COVID-19 (a few samples of this study predate the infection). Cell type and time point are not known. The CDR3 sequence is CASSLGRRVGELFF. CDR3 nucleotide sequence: TGTGCCAGCAGTTTGGGGCGGCGTGTCGGGGAGCTGTTTTTT.